The sequence of this T cell receptor beta chain was determined in a study of blood T cell repertoires in COVID-19 (dated by TCRdb to 2018 to 2021). With respect to the entire study: Collaborator samples came from the United States, Italy and Spain and covered acute and convalescent phases of COVID-19. The prospective study material was composed of cDNA or gDNA derived from T cells, B-cell-depleted T cells, or PBMCs. Deeply sampled blood TCRbeta repertoires from subjects exposed to, actively infected with, or recovered from COVID-19 were included in the dataset. The repertoires were released in a freely available public database meant as a resource for research on the immune response to SARS-CoV-2. Samples came from the ongoing ImmuneRACE study (first 160 participants) plus 1,254 subjects from 6 global collaborators. Sample metadata almost always included a de-identified subject ID, COVID-19 status, age in years and sex. Where available, HLA class I and class II types were taken from metadata supplied by the sample provider and were not determined by assay-based typing. Summary of the overall study and its limitations: The amount of clinical and demographic metadata varied by source and participant and was provided uncurated.

TCRbeta CDR3 regions were amplified from genomic DNA using the immunoSEQ Assay, a bias-controlled multiplex PCR. On the authors' methods: The number of nucleated cells in each sample was estimated from the amplification of reference gene primers within the assay. Sequence reads were collapsed and filtered to measure the absolute abundance of every unique TCRbeta CDR3 rearrangement. For each sample, productive Simpson clonality was calculated as the square root of Simpson's diversity index over productive rearrangements. TCRdb re-hosts the immuneACCESS table, in-frame sequences only. Its copies lack some clones; in the studies checked, an unresolved V gene accounts for under half of them, and the cause for the rest is not known. For V, J and clone size, that table is used; D and trimming come from the DNA. The sample records about 200,000 clones, more than 70% of which are singletons. The ten largest clones represent 7.5% to 10% of the sample.

Comment on this clone: The specificity of this receptor is unknown. One base away there is no much larger clone; base qualities are not given.

The germline V gene (reference sequence) specifies SGHNT as CDR1 and YYREEE as CDR2. Its CDR3 holds 13 amino acids, cysteine through phenylalanine. Only CDR3 DNA remains: 39 bases, in frame from the first base. Trimming removed 4 bases from V and 8 bases from J; the gene matches leave 8 bases unexplained. Enrolling through a virtual design, the prospective study's participants ranged in age from roughly 18 to 89 years and lived across 20 to 25 United States geographic areas. In the prospective study, cohorts were assigned on the basis of participant-reported clinical history obtained from a screening survey and a study questionnaire. For ImmuneRACE Cohort 3, a participant was defined as recovered based on two consecutive negative NP/OP PCR tests, clearance by a healthcare professional, or resolution of symptoms. In the prospective study, mobile phlebotomists collected whole blood, serum and a nasopharyngeal or oropharyngeal swab from each participant. Over an approximately two-month period, participants in the prospective study had the option of providing additional blood draws and questionnaires. Before DNA extraction, blood samples from the prospective study were shipped at room temperature or frozen.

The specimen was PBMCs or T cells enriched from blood (not recorded which). Rearrangement joined TRBV5-4 to TRBJ1-2; 7 central nucleotides agree with TRBD1. The clonotype was recovered from a woman aged 18-29 years who had recovered from COVID-19. The DNA is as follows: TGTGCCAGCAGCATCGATCTAGGGGGCGGCTACACCTTC. Translated, this is CASSIDLGGGYTF.